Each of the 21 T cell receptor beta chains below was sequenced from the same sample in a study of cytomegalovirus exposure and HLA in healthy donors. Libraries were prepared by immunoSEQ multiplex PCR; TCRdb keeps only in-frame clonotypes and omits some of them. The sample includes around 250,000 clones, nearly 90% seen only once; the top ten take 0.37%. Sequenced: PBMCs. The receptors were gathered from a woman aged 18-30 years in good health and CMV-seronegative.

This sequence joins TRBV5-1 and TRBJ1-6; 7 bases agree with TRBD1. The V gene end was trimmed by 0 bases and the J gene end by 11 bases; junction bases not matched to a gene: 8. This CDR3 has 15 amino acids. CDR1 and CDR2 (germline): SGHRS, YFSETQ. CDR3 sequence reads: CASSLGDRDFAPLHF. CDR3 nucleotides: TGCGCCAGCAGCTTGGGCGACAGGGATTTTGCACCCCTCCACTTT.

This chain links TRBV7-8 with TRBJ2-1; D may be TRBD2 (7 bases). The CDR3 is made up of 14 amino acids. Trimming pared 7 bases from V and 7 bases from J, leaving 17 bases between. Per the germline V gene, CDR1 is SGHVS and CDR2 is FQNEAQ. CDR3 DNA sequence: TGTGCCAGCACTTTTAGTGGGGGGGCGAATGAGCAGTTCTTC. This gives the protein CASTFSGGANEQFF. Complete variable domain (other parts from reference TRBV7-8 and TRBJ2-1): GAGVSQSPRYKVAKRGQDVALRCDPISGHVSLFWYQQALGQGPEFLTYFQNEAQLDKSGLPSDRFFAERPEGSVSTLKIQRTQQEDSAVYLCASTFSGGANEQFFGPGTRLTVL.

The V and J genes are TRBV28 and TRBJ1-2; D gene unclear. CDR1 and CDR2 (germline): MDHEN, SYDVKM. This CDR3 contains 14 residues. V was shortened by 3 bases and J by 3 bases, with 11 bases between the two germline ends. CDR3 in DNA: TGTGCCAGCAGTTTTTTTCACGGGGACTATGGCTACACCTTC. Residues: CASSFFHGDYGYTF.

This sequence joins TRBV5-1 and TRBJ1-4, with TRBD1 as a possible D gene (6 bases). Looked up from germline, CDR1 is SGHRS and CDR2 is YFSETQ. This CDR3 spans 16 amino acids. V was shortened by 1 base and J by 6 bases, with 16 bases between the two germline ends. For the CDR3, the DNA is TGCGCCAGCAGCTTGAGCACAGGGCCATTCCATGAAAAACTGTTTTTT. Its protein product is CASSLSTGPFHEKLFF.

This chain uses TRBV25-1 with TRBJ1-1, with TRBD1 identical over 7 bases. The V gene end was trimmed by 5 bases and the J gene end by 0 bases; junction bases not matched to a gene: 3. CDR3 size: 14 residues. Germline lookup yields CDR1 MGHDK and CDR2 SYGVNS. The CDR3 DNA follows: TGTGCCAGCAGTCAGACAGGGATGAACACTGAAGCTTTCTTT. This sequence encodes CASSQTGMNTEAFF.

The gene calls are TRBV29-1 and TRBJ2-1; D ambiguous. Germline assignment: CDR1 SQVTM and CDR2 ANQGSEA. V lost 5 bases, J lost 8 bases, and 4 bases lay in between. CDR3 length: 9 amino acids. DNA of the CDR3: TGCAGCGTTTCAGATGAGCAGTTCTTC. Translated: CSVSDEQFF.

CDR3 nucleotides: TGTGCCAGCAGTTACCCCGGACAGCCGAACACTGAAGCTTTCTTT. As protein: CASSYPGQPNTEAFF. This chain connects TRBV6-5 to TRBJ1-1; TRBD1 might be the D (6 bases). Germline CDR1 reads MNHEY; CDR2 reads SVGAGI. The CDR3 length is 15 residues. V shed 2 bases and J shed 1 base, with 11 bases lying between them.

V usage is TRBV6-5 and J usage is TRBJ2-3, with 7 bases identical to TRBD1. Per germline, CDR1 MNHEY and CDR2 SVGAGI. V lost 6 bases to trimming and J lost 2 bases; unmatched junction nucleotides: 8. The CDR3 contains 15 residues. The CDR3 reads CASRAETGLTDTQYF. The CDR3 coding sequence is TGTGCCAGCAGGGCGGAGACAGGGCTCACAGATACGCAGTATTTT.

In nucleotides, the CDR3 is TGTGCCAGCAGTAGGACAGCTAGCAATCAGCCCCAGCATTTT. Protein product: CASSRTASNQPQHF. This chain connects TRBV27 to TRBJ1-5; tentatively, D is TRBD1 (6 bases). Trimming cost V 5 bases and J 0 bases, with 8 bases left between them. The CDR3 sequence is 14 residues long. Germline V gives CDR1 MNHEY, CDR2 SMNVEV (reference sequence).

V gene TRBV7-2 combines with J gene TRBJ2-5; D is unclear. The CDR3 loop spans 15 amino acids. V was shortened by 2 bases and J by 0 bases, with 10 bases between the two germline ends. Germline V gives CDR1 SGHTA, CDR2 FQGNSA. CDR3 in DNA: TGTGCCAGCAGCTTAATGACACAACACCAAGAGACCCAGTACTTC. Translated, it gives CASSLMTQHQETQYF.

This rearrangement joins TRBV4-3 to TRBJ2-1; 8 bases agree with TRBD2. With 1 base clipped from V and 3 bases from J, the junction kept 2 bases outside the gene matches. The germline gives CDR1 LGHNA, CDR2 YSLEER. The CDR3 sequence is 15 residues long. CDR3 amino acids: CASSQAAGDYNEQFF. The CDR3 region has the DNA TGCGCCAGCAGCCAAGCAGCGGGAGACTACAATGAGCAGTTCTTC.

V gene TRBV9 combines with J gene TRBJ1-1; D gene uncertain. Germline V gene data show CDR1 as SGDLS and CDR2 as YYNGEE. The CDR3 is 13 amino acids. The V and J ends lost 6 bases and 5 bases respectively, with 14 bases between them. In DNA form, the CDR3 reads TGTGCCAGCACTCTTCTCGGGGAAACTGAAGCTTTCTTT. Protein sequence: CASTLLGETEAFF.

The DNA of the CDR3 is TGTGCCAGCAGTCCTAGGTGGGAGGCGAACACCATATATTTT. Its protein is CASSPRWEANTIYF. This chain links TRBV6-1 with TRBJ1-3, with D hard to call. The CDR3 runs 14 residues. Germline lookup yields CDR1 MNHNS and CDR2 SASEGT. V was pared by 5 bases and J by 7 bases, with 15 bases between.

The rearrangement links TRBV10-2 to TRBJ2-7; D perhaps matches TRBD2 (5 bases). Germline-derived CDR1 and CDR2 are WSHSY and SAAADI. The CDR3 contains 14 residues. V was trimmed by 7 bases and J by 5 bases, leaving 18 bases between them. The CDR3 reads CASNPVSTGNEQYF. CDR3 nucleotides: TGCGCCAGCAACCCCGTAAGCACCGGGAACGAGCAGTACTTC.

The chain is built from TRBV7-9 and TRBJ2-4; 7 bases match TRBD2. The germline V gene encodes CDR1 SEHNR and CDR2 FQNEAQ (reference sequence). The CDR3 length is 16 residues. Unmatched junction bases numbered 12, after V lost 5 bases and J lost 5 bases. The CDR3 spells CASSTPLGRGENIQYF. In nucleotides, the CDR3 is TGTGCCAGCAGCACCCCGCTGGGGAGGGGTGAAAACATTCAGTACTTC.

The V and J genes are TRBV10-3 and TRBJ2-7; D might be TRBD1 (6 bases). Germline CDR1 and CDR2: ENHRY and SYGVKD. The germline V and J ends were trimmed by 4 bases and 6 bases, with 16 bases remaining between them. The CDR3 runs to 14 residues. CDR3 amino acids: CAISVRQDPLEQYV. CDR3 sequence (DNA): TGTGCCATCAGTGTACGACAGGACCCCCTCGAGCAGTACGTC.

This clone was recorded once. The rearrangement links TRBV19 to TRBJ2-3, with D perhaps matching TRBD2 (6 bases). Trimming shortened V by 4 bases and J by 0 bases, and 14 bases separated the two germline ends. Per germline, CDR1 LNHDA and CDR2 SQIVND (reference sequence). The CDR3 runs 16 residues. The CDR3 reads CASSSQSSGSTDTQYF. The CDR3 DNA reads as TGTGCCAGTAGTAGCCAGAGTAGCGGTAGCACAGATACGCAGTATTTT.

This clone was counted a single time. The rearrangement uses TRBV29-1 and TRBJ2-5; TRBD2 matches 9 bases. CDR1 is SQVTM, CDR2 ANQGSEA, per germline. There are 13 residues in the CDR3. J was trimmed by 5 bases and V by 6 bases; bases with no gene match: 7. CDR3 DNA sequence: TGCAGCGTGAAGGGACTAGCAAAGGAGACCCAGTACTTC. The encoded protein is CSVKGLAKETQYF.

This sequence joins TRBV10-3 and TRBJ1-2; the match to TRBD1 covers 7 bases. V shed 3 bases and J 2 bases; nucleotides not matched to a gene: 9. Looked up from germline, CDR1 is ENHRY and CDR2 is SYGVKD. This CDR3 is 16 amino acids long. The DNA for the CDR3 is TGTGCCATCAGTGAAGGGGGAATACAGGGGAACTATGGCTACACCTTC. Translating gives CAISEGGIQGNYGYTF.

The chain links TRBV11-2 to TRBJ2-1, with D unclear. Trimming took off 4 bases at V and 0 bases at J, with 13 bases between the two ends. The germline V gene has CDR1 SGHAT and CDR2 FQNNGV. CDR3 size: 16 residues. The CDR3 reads CASSSLLRVSYNEQFF. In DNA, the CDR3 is TGTGCCAGCAGCTCCCTTTTGCGCGTCTCCTACAATGAGCAGTTCTTC.

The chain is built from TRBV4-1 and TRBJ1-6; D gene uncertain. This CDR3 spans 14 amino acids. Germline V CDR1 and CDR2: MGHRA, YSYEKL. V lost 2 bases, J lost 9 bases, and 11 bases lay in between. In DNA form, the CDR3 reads TGCGCCAGCAGCCAACCAAGGGCGGGTTCACCCCTCCACTTT. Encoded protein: CASSQPRAGSPLHF.